These 30 T cell receptor beta chains came from one sample sequenced in a study of T cell clonality in common variable immunodeficiency. Study results and limitations: Fewer deletions and N-nucleotide insertions were reportedly seen in common variable immunodeficiency TCR beta sequences.

The protocol was immunoSEQ multiplex PCR, while the TCRdb copy is restricted to in-frame clones and leaves out a portion. The sample presents about 7,300 clones, none singletons. What these receptors recognize is not known. Sequenced sample: peripheral blood mononuclear cells. The receptors derive from a human donor with common variable immunodeficiency.

This clone was counted a few times. CDR3: CASSTDRGFRYEQYF. The CDR3 bases that were read are TGTGCCAGCAGCACAGACAGGGGGTTTCGTTACGAG. The rearrangement links TRBV7-9 to TRBJ2-7, with TRBD1 identical over 9 bases. The CDR3 is cut off 3 residues early in the read; its end comes from the germline J gene. V was pared by 5 bases and J by 4 bases, with 9 bases of the junction left unmatched. This CDR3 region has 15 residues. CDR1 and CDR2 (germline): SEHNR, FQNEAQ (reference sequence). Combining the CDR3 with reference TRBV7-9 and TRBJ2-7 gives the whole variable domain DTGVSQNPRHKITKRGQNVTFRCDPISEHNRLYWYRQTLGQGPEFLTYFQNEAQLEKSRLLSDRFSAERPKGSFSTLEIQRTEQGDSAMYLCASSTDRGFRYEQYFGPGTRLTVT.

This clone was recorded at least ten times. The CDR3 end falls 3 residues outside the read, so it is completed with the germline J gene. The chain employs TRBV5-1 and TRBJ2-5; 7 nucleotides match TRBD1. Trimming took 6 bases from V and 2 from J; bases not matched to a gene: 4. This CDR3 is built from 13 residues. CDR1 is SGHRS and CDR2 is YFSETQ in the germline V gene. The CDR3 is CASIGQAQETQYF. The CDR3 bases that were read are TGCGCCAGCATCGGACAGGCACAAGAGACC.

Regarding this clone: The read terminates 3 residues ahead of where the CDR3 ends, so the germline J gene completes it. The chain links TRBV6-1 to TRBJ2-7; D perhaps matches TRBD2 (5 bases). Germline V lookup: CDR1 MNHNS, CDR2 SASEGT. The CDR3 consists of 12 residues. The V end was cut by 4 bases, the J end by 3 bases, with 7 bases between. CDR3 bases read: TGTGCCAGCAGTGTAGAGGGCTACGAG. It specifies CASSVEGYE. The complete CDR3 protein is CASSVEGYEQYF.

This clone was counted at least ten times. The read finishes 3 residues shy of the CDR3 end, and the germline J gene is used to complete it. V gene TRBV11-2 combines with J gene TRBJ1-3, with D maybe TRBD1 (5 bases). The V gene's germline CDR1 is SGHAT and CDR2 FQNNGV. The CDR3 covers 15 residues. Trimming took off 5 bases at V and 0 bases at J, with 11 bases between the two ends. The chain's CDR3 is CASSHDSFSGNTIYF. The covered CDR3 bases are TGTGCCAGCAGCCATGACAGCTTCTCTGGAAACACC.

Ten or more counts support this clone. The read comes to an end 3 residues before the CDR3 does, leaving the germline J gene to fill in the end. The chain uses TRBV30 and TRBJ2-7, with 7 bases that match TRBD1. V lost 5 bases and J lost 2; bases outside the gene matches: 3. The CDR3 contains 12 residues. CDR1 GTSNPN and CDR2 SVGIG come from the germline V gene (reference sequence). CDR3 sequence: CAWRQGTYEQYF. The sequenced CDR3 bases are TGTGCCTGGCGACAGGGCACCTACGAG.

This chain's CDR3 is CASSTSTIEQYF. CDR3 DNA (partial): TGCGCCAGCAGCACCTCTACTATCGAG. The chain uses TRBV5-1 and TRBJ2-7, with D uncertain. The DNA ends 3 residues before the CDR3 does, and the rest of the CDR3 is filled in from the germline J gene. The CDR3 has 12 amino acids. Germline V gene sequence: CDR1 SGHRS, CDR2 YFSETQ. The V end was cut by 4 bases, the J end by 6 bases, with 11 bases between. The full variable domain, completed using reference TRBV5-1 and TRBJ2-7, is KAGVTQTPRYLIKTRGQQVTLSCSPISGHRSVSWYQQTPGQGLQFLFEYFSETQRNKGNFPGRFSGRQFSNSRSEMNVSTLELGDSALYLCASSTSTIEQYFGPGTRLTVT.

This clone was recorded many times. The CDR3 end lies 3 residues beyond the end of the read and is filled in from the germline J gene. V and J are TRBV7-2 and TRBJ2-7; 9 positions agree with TRBD1. V dropped 3 bases and J dropped 3; count of bases not matched to a gene: 3. In germline, CDR1 is SGHTA, CDR2 FQGNSA. The CDR3 covers 14 residues. CDR3 sequence reads: CASSFGQGNYEQYF. CDR3 bases read: TGTGCCAGCAGCTTCGGACAGGGGAACTACGAG. The whole variable domain, remainder taken from reference TRBV7-2 and TRBJ2-7, is GAGVSQSPSNKVTEKGKDVELRCDPISGHTALYWYRQSLGQGLEFLIYFQGNSAPDKSGLPSDRFSAERTGGSVSTLTIQRTQQEDSAVYLCASSFGQGNYEQYFGPGTRLTVT.

This clone is deemed medium-sized (0.01 to 0.1%). The read stops 3 residues short of the end of the CDR3; the missing end is completed from the germline J gene. The J gene is TRBJ2-7, the V gene TRBV5-1, with TRBD2 matching over 7 bases. The CDR3 contains 14 residues. Unmatched junction bases numbered 6, after V lost 4 bases and J lost 2 bases. Germline CDR1 SGHRS, CDR2 YFSETQ. CDR3 region: CASSPSSGTYEQYF. Incomplete CDR3 DNA: TGCGCCAGCAGCCCGTCTAGCGGAACCTACGAG.

This clone was observed at least ten times. CDR3 protein: CASSLSAGYTEAFF. Incomplete CDR3 DNA: TGTGCCAGCAGCTTATCGGCAGGGTACACTGAA. The chain recombines TRBV7-9 with TRBJ1-1, with a tentative D call TRBD1 (5 bases). With the read ending 3 residues before the CDR3 end, the germline J gene is used to fill in that end. The V and J ends lost 2 bases and 3 bases respectively, with 10 bases between them. Germline assignment: CDR1 SEHNR and CDR2 FQNEAQ (reference sequence). The CDR3 runs to 14 residues.

This clone was found many times. The sequence runs out 3 residues before the end of the CDR3; the remainder is reconstructed from the germline J gene. The J gene is TRBJ2-7, the V gene TRBV20-1, with TRBD2 matching over 11 bases. CDR1 is DFQATT, CDR2 SNEGSKA, per germline (reference sequence). Losses at the gene ends were 3 bases for V and 3 bases for J; bases not matched to a gene: 10. The CDR3 is made up of 16 amino acids. This CDR3 reads CSASWGVTSGNYEQYF. The sequenced part of the CDR3 DNA is TGCAGTGCTAGTTGGGGGGTGACTAGCGGGAACTACGAG.

This clone was observed at least ten times. From the germline J gene comes the end of the CDR3, since the read stops 3 residues before it. V and J are TRBV5-1 and TRBJ1-1; D unresolved. The V gene lost 3 bases and the J gene lost 5 bases, with 20 bases spanning the gap. The CDR3 extends over 16 amino acids. Germline CDR1 is SGHRS and CDR2 is YFSETQ. The CDR3 region is CASSWVGAGIGTEAFF. CDR3 DNA (partial): TGCGCCAGCAGCTGGGTGGGTGCGGGGATTGGGACTGAA.

Many counts were recorded for this clone. The read terminates 3 residues ahead of where the CDR3 ends, so the germline J gene completes it. The rearrangement joins TRBV29-1 to TRBJ1-1, with 7 bases matching TRBD1. This CDR3 is 14 amino acids long. The trim removed 5 bases at V and 3 bases at J, leaving 9 bases unmatched. CDR1 and CDR2 from the germline V gene are SQVTM and ANQGSEA. The sequenced CDR3 bases are TGCAGCGTTCAGGGACAGCGAGGTTACACTGAA. This codes for CSVQGQRGYTE. The entire CDR3 is CSVQGQRGYTEAFF.

This clone came up a few times. The read finishes 3 residues shy of the CDR3 end, and the germline J gene is used to complete it. The chain is built from TRBV30 and TRBJ2-5; D gene unclear. The germline V gene encodes CDR1 GTSNPN and CDR2 SVGIG (reference sequence). The V end was cut by 5 bases, the J end by 3 bases, with 13 bases between. The CDR3 length is 13 residues. The DNA read from the CDR3 is TGTGCCTGGGTCGGTGGGCTCAAAGAGACC. The encoded protein is CAWVGGLKET. The entire CDR3 protein reads CAWVGGLKETQYF. Together with reference TRBV30 and TRBJ2-5, the CDR3 gives the full variable domain: SQTIHQWPATLVQPVGSPLSLECTVEGTSNPNLYWYRQAAGRGLQLLFYSVGIGQISSEVPQNLSASRPQDRQFILSSKKLLLSDSGFYLCAWVGGLKETQYFGPGTRLLVL.

CDR3 DNA, as far as it was read: TGTGCCAGCTCACCACCGGGCCCGGAGACC. It translates to CASSPPGPET. The complete CDR3 sequence is CASSPPGPETQYF. The chain joins TRBV18 to TRBJ2-5; D unclear. The CDR3 is cut off 3 residues early in the read; its end comes from the germline J gene. Per germline, CDR1 KGHSH and CDR2 LQKENI. V shed 0 bases and J shed 5 bases, with 7 bases lying between them. The CDR3 extends over 13 amino acids.

In this sample, this clone is large. CDR3 protein: CANLTGGLGAFF. The DNA read from the CDR3 is TGTGCCAACCTGACAGGGGGCCTGGGG. The rearrangement uses TRBV6-2 or TRBV6-3 and TRBJ1-1; 10 bases are shared with TRBD1. The read terminates 3 residues ahead of where the CDR3 ends, so the germline J gene completes it. The CDR3 sequence is 12 residues long. Germline V gives CDR1 MNHEY, CDR2 SVGEGT.

By share, this clone ranks as medium-sized. The CDR3 is cut off 3 residues early in the read; its end comes from the germline J gene. This chain connects TRBV2 to TRBJ2-1; TRBD2 matches 7 bases. Germline V gene sequence: CDR1 SNHLY, CDR2 FYNNEI. With 7 bases clipped from V and 8 bases from J, the junction kept 8 bases outside the gene matches. CDR3 length: 13 residues. CDR3: CASIRGRGDEQFF. Partial CDR3 DNA: TGTGCCAGCATACGGGGGAGGGGCGATGAG.

As concerns this clone: Read sequence stops 3 residues before the CDR3 end, and the germline J gene provides the missing end. This chain joins TRBV6-1 and TRBJ2-7; D perhaps matches TRBD1 (6 bases). The CDR3 loop spans 15 amino acids. CDR1 and CDR2 from the germline V gene are MNHNS and SASEGT. V was pared by 0 bases and J by 4 bases, with 13 bases between. CDR3 sequence reads: CASSEAAGVGYEQYF. The sequenced CDR3 bases are TGTGCCAGCAGTGAAGCGGCAGGGGTAGGGTACGAG.

This clone was found a few times. The read halts 3 residues ahead of the CDR3 end, with the missing end drawn from the germline J gene. This rearrangement joins TRBV11-3 to TRBJ2-5, with 12 nucleotides matching TRBD2. The CDR3 sequence is 15 residues long. Per germline, CDR1 SGHNT and CDR2 YENEEA. With 3 bases clipped from V and 2 bases from J, the junction kept 1 base outside the gene matches. The CDR3 protein is CASSFGLAGQETQYF. CDR3 DNA, as far as it was read: TGTGCCAGCAGCTTTGGACTAGCGGGACAAGAGACC.

Many counts were recorded for this clone. The read ends 3 residues shy of where the CDR3 ends; the end is completed using the germline J gene. The chain carries TRBV2 and TRBJ2-5, with 7 bases lining up with TRBD1. This CDR3 is 12 amino acids long. V was clipped by 9 bases and J by 2 bases; unmatched bases: 3. Germline assignment: CDR1 SNHLY and CDR2 FYNNEI. Incomplete CDR3 DNA: TGTGCCAGTCTGGACAGGCAAGAGACC. Protein: CASLDRQET. The complete CDR3 sequence is CASLDRQETQYF.

In its sample, this clone was seen many times. Sequencing ends 3 residues short of the CDR3 end; the germline J gene provides the rest. V and J are TRBV7-3 and TRBJ2-1, with D possibly being TRBD2 (6 bases). From germline, CDR1 is SGHTA and CDR2 FQGTGA. CDR3 length: 14 amino acids. V was shortened by 0 bases and J by 3 bases, with 6 bases between the two germline ends. CDR3 amino acids: CASSLTTSYNEQFF. CDR3 DNA (partial): TGTGCCAGCAGCTTAACGACTAGCTACAATGAG.

This clone was picked up a small number of times. Sequencing ends 3 residues short of the CDR3 end; the germline J gene provides the rest. The J gene is TRBJ1-6, the V gene TRBV10-2; maybe TRBD1 (5 bases). Germline CDR1 and CDR2: WSHSY and SAAADI. The CDR3 loop spans 13 amino acids. V was trimmed by 7 bases and J by 10 bases, leaving 14 bases between them. This CDR3 reads CASKTGLGSPLHF. The part of the CDR3 DNA that was read is TGCGCCAGCAAAACAGGCTTGGGGTCACCC.

As concerns this clone: The CDR3 end lies 3 residues beyond the end of the read and is filled in from the germline J gene. The chain joins TRBV2 to TRBJ2-7, with 10 bases that match TRBD1. The CDR3 length is 14 residues. Trimming removed 7 bases from V and 4 bases from J; junction bases left unmatched: 7. CDR1 and CDR2 (germline): SNHLY, FYNNEI. Incomplete CDR3 DNA: TGTGCCAGCAAGCGCCGACAGGGGGCATACGAG. Protein product: CASKRRQGAYE. The CDR3 as a whole reads CASKRRQGAYEQYF.

This clone qualifies as large. The sequence runs out 3 residues before the end of the CDR3; the remainder is reconstructed from the germline J gene. This chain uses TRBV5-1 with TRBJ2-2, with D possibly matching TRBD1 (6 bases). Germline values: CDR1 SGHRS, CDR2 YFSETQ. This CDR3 spans 15 amino acids. V lost 4 bases to trimming and J lost 5 bases, with 15 bases between them. The DNA read from the CDR3 is TGCGCCAGCAGCCCGGGACACTTGATTACCGGGGAG. Encoded protein: CASSPGHLITGE. The CDR3 reads in full as CASSPGHLITGELFF.

This clone has ten or more counts. Sequencing ends 3 residues short of the CDR3 end; the germline J gene provides the rest. This chain uses TRBV20-1 with TRBJ2-1; 7 bases align to TRBD2. Per the germline V gene, CDR1 is DFQATT and CDR2 is SNEGSKA (reference sequence). The CDR3 runs 14 residues. Trimming cost V 6 bases and J 4 bases; bases outside gene matches: 9. The chain's CDR3 is CSAQPGLPYNEQFF. CDR3 DNA (partial): TGCAGTGCCCAGCCGGGACTACCGTACAATGAG.

In this sample, this clone turned up a few times. With the read ending 3 residues before the CDR3 end, the germline J gene is used to fill in that end. The rearrangement joins TRBV6-1 to TRBJ2-3; D remains unclear. CDR3 length: 15 residues. The germline V gene has CDR1 MNHNS and CDR2 SASEGT. V lost 0 bases to trimming and J lost 4 bases, with 11 bases between them. CDR3 bases read: TGTGCCAGCAGTGAAGCCATGTCGTACTCAGATACG. As protein: CASSEAMSYSDT. The CDR3 as a whole reads CASSEAMSYSDTQYF.

This clone was observed a few times. Read coverage stops 3 residues before the CDR3 terminus; the germline J gene supplies the remainder. This chain joins TRBV19 and TRBJ2-7, with 7 bases matching TRBD1. Per germline, CDR1 LNHDA and CDR2 SQIVND (reference sequence). This CDR3 region has 14 residues. Germline trimming cut 3 bases from V and 0 bases from J; bases unmatched to any gene: 2. The CDR3 sequence: CASSMGQHSYEQYF. The CDR3 bases that were read are TGTGCCAGTAGTATGGGACAGCACTCCTACGAG.

This clone was seen a handful of times. The CDR3 end lies 3 residues beyond the end of the read and is filled in from the germline J gene. The chain recombines TRBV7-3 with TRBJ2-5; D unresolved. V lost 0 bases, J lost 4 bases, and 6 bases lay in between. The CDR3 runs 13 residues. Germline V gene data show CDR1 as SGHTA and CDR2 as FQGTGA. The chain's CDR3 is CASSLTNGETQYF. The DNA read from the CDR3 is TGTGCCAGCAGCTTAACGAACGGAGAGACC.

This clone was counted at least ten times. Coverage ceases 3 residues before the CDR3 finishes, and the germline J gene fills in the end. V and J are TRBV20-1 and TRBJ2-5; D not resolved. Trimming left V 3 bases short and J 1 base short, with 12 bases between. CDR1 and CDR2 from the germline V gene are DFQATT and SNEGSKA (reference sequence). The CDR3 runs to 14 residues. Incomplete CDR3 DNA: TGCAGTGCTAGCCACAAAGTCCTCCAAGAGACC. Its translation: CSASHKVLQET. The full CDR3 is CSASHKVLQETQYF.

This clone was seen only a few times. The read stops 3 residues short of the end of the CDR3; the missing end is completed from the germline J gene. J is TRBJ2-7 and V is TRBV19; D is perhaps TRBD2 (6 bases). The germline CDR1 and CDR2 sequences are LNHDA and SQIVND (reference sequence). The CDR3 runs to 16 residues. V was clipped by 6 bases and J by 6 bases, with 24 bases between them. CDR3 DNA (partial): TGTGCCAGTAGCCGTCGTGTGGGGTGGCGGGAATCCGAG. This translates into CASSRRVGWRESE. The full CDR3 is CASSRRVGWRESEQYF.

Comment on this clone: The observed sequence ends 3 residues before the CDR3 terminus, with the missing tail filled in from the germline J gene. The chain is built from TRBV7-2 and TRBJ2-1; perhaps TRBD1 as D (5 bases). Between the trimmed V and J ends, which lost 2 bases and 7 bases, there was a span of 12 bases. Germline CDR1 reads SGHTA; CDR2 reads FQGNSA. The CDR3 contains 14 residues. The part of the CDR3 DNA that was read is TGTGCCAGCAGCTTAATGGGGCCGGATAATGAG. It codes for CASSLMGPDNE. The full CDR3 sequence reads CASSLMGPDNEQFF.